Listed below are T cell receptor beta chains from one sample, sequenced in a study of Ad26.COV2.S vaccination and SARS-CoV-2 variants. Method: immunoSEQ multiplex PCR; TCRdb's copy keeps in-frame clones and lacks some. Of a few hundred thousand clones in the sample, 75% to 95% were seen once. Sequenced here: peripheral blood, sampled in a trial of Ad26.COV2.S vaccine versus placebo. These receptors originate from a person between 18 and 65 years old who received the Ad26.COV2.S COVID-19 vaccine or a placebo. Each CDR3 is given with its conserved first and last residue. Fields, in order: D gene, clone size, V gene, J gene, CDR3 DNA, CDR3 protein. D genes are given only for firm matches. The listing skips clone size in some rows; elsewhere it reads once, few, many or a size class.

-,-,TRBV7-2,TRBJ2-1,TGTGCCAGCAGTCGTGACAACTCCTACAATGAGCGGTTCTTC,CASSRDNSYNERFF
-,-,TRBV5-1,TRBJ1-4,TGCGCCAGCAGCTTGGGAAGGGGTTCTAATGAAAAACTGTTTTTT,CASSLGRGSNEKLFF
TRBD1,-,TRBV6-1,TRBJ2-1,TGTGCCAGCAGTGAATATCCGGGACAGGGGGCTTATGAGCAGTTCTTC,CASSEYPGQGAYEQFF
TRBD2,-,TRBV10-3,TRBJ2-1,TGTGCCATCAGTGATTCGGCGGGAGGCACCAATGAGCAGTTCTTC,CAISDSAGGTNEQFF
-,-,TRBV7-9,TRBJ2-3,TGTGCCAGCAGCTTAGTAGTGGACGATCGTAGGGGAGGTACGCAGTATTTT,CASSLVVDDRRGGTQYF
-,-,TRBV5-4,TRBJ1-2,TGTGCCAGCAGCTTCGAGAGAGCTGTTGGCTACACCTTC,CASSFERAVGYTF
-,once,TRBV6-5,TRBJ2-7,TGTGCCAGCGCCGGGGGGCTCCACTACGAGCAGTACTTC,CASAGGLHYEQYF
TRBD2,-,TRBV5-6,TRBJ2-7,TGTGCCAGCAGCTCGGATCCCCGGGACTACTCCTACGAGCAGTACTTC,CASSSDPRDYSYEQYF
-,-,TRBV30,TRBJ1-2,TGTGCCTGGAGTTTCCGGGGGGGGCATGGCTACACCTTC,CAWSFRGGHGYTF
-,-,TRBV19,TRBJ1-5,TGTGCCAGTGTTCAGGGCTACAATCAGCCCCAGCATTTT,CASVQGYNQPQHF
TRBD1,-,TRBV4-2,TRBJ2-7,TGTGCCAGCAGCCAGGACATGACCGGGACAGGGGCCTACGAGCAGTACTTC,CASSQDMTGTGAYEQYF
-,few,TRBV6-5,TRBJ1-1,TGTGCCAGCAGTCCAGGTGTGGCAGGCGAAGCTTTCTTT,CASSPGVAGEAFF
TRBD1,-,TRBV7-6,TRBJ2-7,TGTGCCAGCAGCTTCGACAGGGGGGACTACGAGCAGTACTTC,CASSFDRGDYEQYF
TRBD1,-,TRBV28,TRBJ2-1,TGTGCCAGCAGTTCCAGGACAGGCCACAATGAGCAGTTCTTC,CASSSRTGHNEQFF
TRBD2,once,TRBV9,TRBJ2-3,TGTGCCAGCAGCGTGAGCGGGAGGACAGATACGCAGTATTTT,CASSVSGRTDTQYF
TRBD2,many,TRBV4-2,TRBJ2-3,TGTGCCAGCAGCCCGGGACTAGCGGGAAGGACAGATACGCAGTATTTT,CASSPGLAGRTDTQYF
-,-,TRBV5-6,TRBJ2-2,TGTGCCAGCAGCTTTAGCGACGGGGAGCTGTTTTTT,CASSFSDGELFF
TRBD2,-,TRBV19,TRBJ2-7,TGTGCCAGTAGTATAGCGGGAGGCCCCTACGAGCAGTACTTC,CASSIAGGPYEQYF
TRBD1,-,TRBV7-9,TRBJ2-7,TGTGCCAGCAGCCCAAACGATGACAGGGGGGAGGAGCAGTACTTC,CASSPNDDRGEEQYF
-,once,TRBV2,TRBJ2-2,TGTGCCAGCAGCTATAGCGCCGGGGAGCTGTTTTTT,CASSYSAGELFF
-,-,TRBV10-3,TRBJ2-7,TGTGCCATCAGTGACGTACTCAACTCCTACGAGCAGTACTTC,CAISDVLNSYEQYF
-,-,TRBV7-6,TRBJ2-3,TGTGCCAGCAGCCGGCTAGCCGGGACGATGGGAGATACGCAGTATTTT,CASSRLAGTMGDTQYF